This is a list of T cell receptor beta chains from one sample in a study of cytomegalovirus exposure and HLA in healthy donors. Clones were sequenced by immunoSEQ multiplex PCR, and TCRdb holds only the in-frame ones, with some missing. The repertoire holds 110,000 to 150,000 clones, approximately 94% seen once, with about 1.7% in the top ten. Source material: PBMCs. These receptors originate from a man younger than 35 in good health and CMV-seropositive. The CDR3 runs from the conserved cysteine through the conserved F or W. A D gene is named only where the DNA matches it firmly. Clone size is stated in some rows and not others, as once, few, many or a class when expanded.

d_call: NA; v_call: TRBV5-1; j_call: TRBJ2-1; clone_size: NA; cdr3_aa: CASSLSGRIHNEQFF; cdr3_nt: TGCGCCAGCAGCTTGAGCGGACGTATACACAATGAGCAGTTCTTC
d_call: NA; v_call: TRBV5-6; j_call: TRBJ1-2; clone_size: NA; cdr3_aa: CASSPYLKRGYGYTF; cdr3_nt: TGTGCCAGCAGCCCATACTTAAAGCGGGGCTATGGCTACACCTTC
d_call: TRBD1; v_call: TRBV18; j_call: TRBJ2-2; clone_size: NA; cdr3_aa: CASSPDRDTGELFF; cdr3_nt: TGTGCCAGCTCACCGGACAGGGACACCGGGGAGCTGTTTTTT
d_call: NA; v_call: TRBV30; j_call: TRBJ2-3; clone_size: NA; cdr3_aa: CAWSGLSGADTQYF; cdr3_nt: TGTGCCTGGAGCGGGCTGAGCGGAGCCGATACGCAGTATTTT
d_call: TRBD1; v_call: TRBV2; j_call: TRBJ2-3; clone_size: NA; cdr3_aa: CASETGPSTDTQYF; cdr3_nt: TGTGCCAGCGAGACAGGGCCTAGCACAGATACGCAGTATTTT
d_call: NA; v_call: TRBV5-6; j_call: TRBJ2-7; clone_size: NA; cdr3_aa: CASSSSAQDNYEQYF; cdr3_nt: TGTGCCAGCAGCTCCTCGGCACAAGACAACTACGAGCAGTACTTC
d_call: TRBD2; v_call: TRBV5-6; j_call: TRBJ2-1; clone_size: NA; cdr3_aa: CASHFAAGGLNEQFF; cdr3_nt: TGTGCCAGCCACTTTGCCGCGGGAGGCCTCAATGAGCAGTTCTTC
d_call: NA; v_call: TRBV30; j_call: TRBJ1-5; clone_size: NA; cdr3_aa: CAWSIGVGQPQHF; cdr3_nt: TGTGCCTGGAGTATAGGGGTGGGTCAGCCCCAGCATTTT
d_call: NA; v_call: TRBV7-8; j_call: TRBJ2-5; clone_size: NA; cdr3_aa: CASSVDNRDKGETQYF; cdr3_nt: TGTGCCAGCAGCGTAGACAACCGGGACAAAGGAGAGACCCAGTACTTC
d_call: TRBD1; v_call: TRBV6-5; j_call: TRBJ2-3; clone_size: NA; cdr3_aa: CASRRGRPDTQYF; cdr3_nt: TGTGCCAGCAGGAGGGGGCGGCCAGATACGCAGTATTTT
d_call: TRBD2; v_call: TRBV11-2; j_call: TRBJ2-7; clone_size: once; cdr3_aa: CASSWGLGSYEQYF; cdr3_nt: TGTGCCAGCAGCTGGGGACTAGGCTCCTACGAGCAGTACTTC
d_call: TRBD1; v_call: TRBV5-1; j_call: TRBJ1-1; clone_size: NA; cdr3_aa: CASGLTGVNTEAFF; cdr3_nt: TGCGCCAGCGGTCTAACAGGGGTAAATACTGAAGCTTTCTTT
d_call: NA; v_call: TRBV2; j_call: TRBJ2-7; clone_size: NA; cdr3_aa: CASSERQVASYEQYF; cdr3_nt: TGTGCCAGCAGTGAGCGACAGGTCGCCTCCTACGAGCAGTACTTC
d_call: NA; v_call: TRBV28; j_call: TRBJ2-7; clone_size: NA; cdr3_aa: CASSLLTGTTSSYEQYF; cdr3_nt: TGTGCCAGCAGTTTACTCACCGGGACAACGAGCTCCTACGAGCAGTACTTC
d_call: TRBD2; v_call: TRBV27; j_call: TRBJ2-3; clone_size: NA; cdr3_aa: CASSLFQSGASTDTQYF; cdr3_nt: TGTGCCAGCAGTTTATTCCAGAGCGGGGCTAGCACAGATACGCAGTATTTT
d_call: TRBD2; v_call: TRBV27; j_call: TRBJ2-1; clone_size: once; cdr3_aa: CASTSGLGPGNEQFF; cdr3_nt: TGTGCCAGCACCTCGGGACTAGGGCCAGGGAATGAGCAGTTCTTC
d_call: NA; v_call: TRBV29-1; j_call: TRBJ1-2; clone_size: NA; cdr3_aa: CSVFPTGMNYGYTF; cdr3_nt: TGCAGCGTTTTCCCTACCGGGATGAACTATGGCTACACCTTC
d_call: TRBD1; v_call: TRBV27; j_call: TRBJ2-6; clone_size: once; cdr3_aa: CASRRGQGRSGANVLTF; cdr3_nt: TGTGCCAGCAGGCGGGGACAGGGAAGGTCTGGGGCCAACGTCCTGACTTTC
d_call: NA; v_call: TRBV4-1; j_call: TRBJ2-2; clone_size: NA; cdr3_aa: CASSQAMEHRGATGELFF; cdr3_nt: TGCGCCAGCAGCCAAGCCATGGAACATCGTGGAGCAACCGGGGAGCTGTTTTTT
d_call: NA; v_call: TRBV29-1; j_call: TRBJ2-5; clone_size: NA; cdr3_aa: CSVVSETQYF; cdr3_nt: TGCAGCGTTGTATCCGAGACCCAGTACTTC
d_call: NA; v_call: TRBV28; j_call: TRBJ2-1; clone_size: NA; cdr3_aa: CASSLPPSNGEQFF; cdr3_nt: TGTGCCAGCAGTTTACCCCCCTCCAACGGTGAGCAGTTCTTC
d_call: NA; v_call: TRBV5-1; j_call: TRBJ2-5; clone_size: NA; cdr3_aa: CASSLASMGLGQETQYF; cdr3_nt: TGCGCCAGCAGCTTGGCCTCTATGGGGCTAGGGCAAGAGACCCAGTACTTC